This T cell receptor beta chain was obtained from a study of T-cell reconstitution after alpha-beta-depleted transplantation in children. As it was prepared, the TCRbeta library received unique molecular identifiers. TCRdb reanalysed the PCR reads using MiXCR and keeps one entry per CDR3 protein. The repertoire includes more than 250,000 distinct CDR3 sequences, 9.9% of them detected once, and 10% sits in the top ten. This clonotype was found many times. Germline CDR1 reads MNHEY; CDR2 reads SMNVEV (reference sequence). Trimming stripped 4 bases from V and 0 bases from J, with 16 bases between. This CDR3 comprises 17 residues.

Source: PBMCs from the stem cell graft donor, taken from the stem cell graft. The receptor was derived from a human donor who donated a stem cell graft to a child with SCID. V usage is TRBV27 and J usage is TRBJ2-1, with D possibly matching TRBD2 (6 bases). The CDR3 spells CASSSRTGLSSYNEQFF. The CDR3 coding sequence is TGTGCCAGCAGTTCCCGAACGGGACTCAGCTCCTACAATGAGCAGTTCTTC.